Following are 14 T cell receptor beta chains from one sample sequenced in a study of tumor-infiltrating lymphocytes in primary liver carcinoma. Blood RNA came from unsorted whole blood; germline DNA was also extracted. A constant-region primer served to make TCR beta cDNA from roughly 540 ng total RNA. Library construction for TCR beta comprised three nested multiplex PCR rounds performed with slightly modified ARM-PCR. Each of the first two PCR rounds ran roughly 9 cycles with TRBV1-TRBV30 forward and C-beta reverse primers. TCRdb independently ran MiXCR on the multiplex PCR reads; one entry per CDR3 protein. The profile shows about 180,000 distinct CDR3 sequences, 50% to 75% of them singletons. Sequenced: peripheral blood. The source is a man aged 35-49 years with primary liver carcinoma and hepatitis B virus infection.

The CDR3 loop is CAIGLAEWRATYNEQFF. DNA of the CDR3: TGTGCCATCGGCTTAGCGGAATGGCGGGCCACCTACAATGAGCAGTTCTTC. The chain has TRBV11-3 and TRBJ2-1, with D maybe TRBD2 (6 bases). This CDR3 spans 17 amino acids. Germline V gives CDR1 SGHNT, CDR2 YENEEA. The germline V and J ends were trimmed by 10 bases and 2 bases, with 24 bases remaining between them.

In regard to this clonotype: The germline gene is not matched at one end of the junction; a read error may be the cause. The rearrangement links TRBV12-3 or TRBV12-4 to TRBJ2-7; 7 positions agree with TRBD1. The length of the CDR3 is 17 residues. The CDR3 loop reads CASGLAFGTELPYEQYF. The CDR3 bases are TGTGCCAGCGGTTTGGCCTTCGGGACAGAGCTTCCCTACGAGCAGTACTTC.

The gene calls are TRBV6-6 and TRBJ1-2; D gene unclear. From germline, CDR1 is MNHNY and CDR2 SVGAGI (reference sequence). V lost 10 bases and J 8 bases, leaving 20 bases between the germline ends. CDR3 length: 13 amino acids. Here the CDR3 DNA reads TGTGCCATCCTACAAGGAGCGGAAGGAGGCTACACCTTC. Protein product: CAILQGAEGGYTF.

This rearrangement joins TRBV6-1 to TRBJ1-1, with 10 bases that match TRBD1. V lost 2 bases to trimming and J lost 8 bases; unmatched junction nucleotides: 14. Germline V gene data show CDR1 as MNHNS and CDR2 as SASEGT. The CDR3 runs to 17 residues. CDR3 DNA sequence: TGTGCCAGCAGTGAACTCGGGGACAGGGGATGGAGCGCAGAAGCTTTCTTT. Residues: CASSELGDRGWSAEAFF.

In the case of this clonotype: This may stem from a read error, because a much larger clone lies one nucleotide away. This rearrangement joins TRBV11-2 to TRBJ2-1, with 9 bases matching TRBD2. Germline V gene lookup returns CDR1 SGHAT and CDR2 FQNNGV. V trimming: 2 bases; J trimming: 3 bases; junction bases outside the gene matches: 14. The CDR3 is 19 residues long. CDR3 DNA: TGTGCCAGCAGCTTATGGGGCGGGAGGGAGGTAAGCTTCTACAATGAGCAGTTCTTC. Translated, it gives CASSLWGGREVSFYNEQFF.

This clonotype was seen repeatedly, ten times or more. The genes are TRBV29-1 and TRBJ2-3; D unclear. This CDR3 is built from 13 residues. The V gene's germline CDR1 is SQVTM and CDR2 ANQGSEA. V lost 0 bases to trimming and J lost 3 bases, with 7 bases between them. Here the CDR3 reads CSVEDRTTDTQYF. The CDR3 DNA is TGCAGCGTTGAAGATCGAACAACAGATACGCAGTATTTT.

A word on this clonotype: The missing conserved phenylalanine or tryptophan at the end of this CDR3 makes a read error likely. The chain carries TRBV4-1 and TRBJ2-1; TRBD2 matches at 8 bases. Per the germline V gene, CDR1 is MGHRA and CDR2 is YSYEKL. This CDR3 has 17 amino acids. After removal of 0 bases from V and 0 bases from J, the junction contained 4 bases not matched to a gene. The CDR3: CASSQDVGTSSYNEQFI. CDR3 bases: TGCGCCAGCAGCCAAGATGTTGGGACTAGCTCCTACAATGAGCAGTTCATC.

Concerning this clonotype itself: A read error may account for a junction end that differs from germline. The CDR3 region has the DNA TGCGTCAGCAGCCAAGATTTTCGGCGCTCTGGAAACACCATATATTTT. Residues: CVSSQDFRRSGNTIYF. The rearrangement links TRBV4-1 to TRBJ1-3; D not resolved. The CDR3 is made up of 16 amino acids. Germline assignment: CDR1 MGHRA and CDR2 YSYEKL.

This clonotype was recorded a few times. This chain uses TRBV29-1 with TRBJ1-2, with 8 bases fitting TRBD1. The CDR3 consists of 14 residues. J was trimmed by 8 bases and V by 1 base; bases with no gene match: 9. The germline CDR1 and CDR2 sequences are SQVTM and ANQGSEA. DNA of the CDR3: TGCAGCGTTGAAGCACCTGGACAGGGCGAAGGCTACACCTTC. As protein: CSVEAPGQGEGYTF.

This clonotype was detected a few times. The rearrangement joins TRBV29-1 to TRBJ2-7; 9 positions match TRBD2. In germline, CDR1 is SQVTM, CDR2 ANQGSEA. V was clipped by 2 bases and J by 3 bases; unmatched bases: 2. The CDR3 consists of 13 residues. CDR3: CSVELAGHYEQYF. The CDR3 DNA follows: TGCAGCGTTGAACTAGCGGGGCACTACGAGCAGTACTTC.

V usage is TRBV29-1 and J usage is TRBJ2-5; 9 nucleotides match TRBD1. This CDR3 comprises 15 residues. Germline CDR1 SQVTM, CDR2 ANQGSEA. J gave up 0 bases and V 6 bases, and 8 bases lay outside the gene matches. The CDR3 here is CSVGTGLEYQETQYF. DNA of the CDR3: TGCAGCGTCGGGACAGGGCTGGAGTACCAAGAGACCCAGTACTTC.

Turning to this clonotype: A much more abundant neighbour one base away suggests this may be a read error. It is likely a read error, because the conserved phenylalanine at the end of the CDR3 is missing. The chain recombines TRBV29-1 with TRBJ2-5, with a weak D call TRBD2 (6 bases). Germline loops: CDR1 SQVTM, CDR2 ANQGSEA. Deletions cut 1 base from V and 9 bases from J, with 15 bases between. The CDR3 covers 13 residues. The CDR3 sequence: CSVEGRQRRAQYS. For the CDR3, the DNA is TGCAGCGTTGAAGGCCGGCAGCGGAGGGCCCAGTACTCC.

Comments on this clonotype: One end of the junction does not line up with germline, which may come from a read error. The CDR3 DNA reads TGCGCCAGCAGTGGGACAGGCGCCTCCTACGAGCTGTGCTTC. Protein: CASSGTGASYELCF. The chain has TRBV10-1 and TRBJ2-7, with 7 bases lining up with TRBD1. Germline lookup yields CDR1 WNHNN and CDR2 SYGVQD (reference sequence). The CDR3 covers 14 residues.

This clonotype was observed a handful of times. The chain combines TRBV6-2 or TRBV6-3 with TRBJ2-1, with 8 bases matching TRBD2. Germline CDR1 and CDR2: MNHEY and SVGEGT. This CDR3 has 16 amino acids. Losses at the gene ends were 3 bases for V and 8 bases for J; bases not matched to a gene: 12. The CDR3 nucleotides are TGTGCCAGCAGTTATGCGACGGCGGGAGGACTCGATGAGCAGTTCTTC. Translation: CASSYATAGGLDEQFF.